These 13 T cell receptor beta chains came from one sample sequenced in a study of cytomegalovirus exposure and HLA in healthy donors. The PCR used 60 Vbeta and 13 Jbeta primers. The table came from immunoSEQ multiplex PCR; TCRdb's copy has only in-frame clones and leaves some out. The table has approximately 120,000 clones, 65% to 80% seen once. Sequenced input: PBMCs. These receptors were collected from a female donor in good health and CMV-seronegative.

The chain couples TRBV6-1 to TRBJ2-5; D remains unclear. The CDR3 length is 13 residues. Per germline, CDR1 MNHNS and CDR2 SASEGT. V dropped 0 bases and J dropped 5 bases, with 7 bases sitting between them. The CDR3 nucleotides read TGTGCCAGCAGTGAAGCGTTACTGGAGACCCAGTACTTC. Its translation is CASSEALLETQYF.

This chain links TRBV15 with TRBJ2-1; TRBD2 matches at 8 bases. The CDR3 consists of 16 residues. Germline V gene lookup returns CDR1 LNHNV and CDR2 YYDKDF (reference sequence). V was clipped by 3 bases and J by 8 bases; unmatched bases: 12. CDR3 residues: CATSSFRSGGFDEQFF. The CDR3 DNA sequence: TGTGCCACCAGCAGCTTTAGAAGCGGGGGTTTTGATGAGCAGTTCTTC.

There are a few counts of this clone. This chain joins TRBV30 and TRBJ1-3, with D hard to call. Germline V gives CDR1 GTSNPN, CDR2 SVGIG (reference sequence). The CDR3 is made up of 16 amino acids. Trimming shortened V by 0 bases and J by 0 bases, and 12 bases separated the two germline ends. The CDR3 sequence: CAWSVRLGFSGNTIYF. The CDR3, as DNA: TGTGCCTGGAGTGTACGACTTGGTTTCTCTGGAAACACCATATATTTT.

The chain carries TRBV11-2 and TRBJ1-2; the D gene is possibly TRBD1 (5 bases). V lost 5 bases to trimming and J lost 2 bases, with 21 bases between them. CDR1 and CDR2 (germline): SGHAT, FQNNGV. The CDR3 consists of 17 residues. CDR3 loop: CASSPPSRADTNYGYTF. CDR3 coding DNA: TGTGCCAGCAGCCCCCCCTCCAGGGCAGATACGAACTATGGCTACACCTTC.

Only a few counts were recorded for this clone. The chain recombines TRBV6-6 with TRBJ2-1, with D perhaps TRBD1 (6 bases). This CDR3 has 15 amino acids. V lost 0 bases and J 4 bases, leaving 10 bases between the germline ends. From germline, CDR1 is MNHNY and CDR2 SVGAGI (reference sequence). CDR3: CASSYSQQGYNEQFF. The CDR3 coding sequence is TGTGCCAGCAGTTACTCACAGCAGGGGTACAATGAGCAGTTCTTC.

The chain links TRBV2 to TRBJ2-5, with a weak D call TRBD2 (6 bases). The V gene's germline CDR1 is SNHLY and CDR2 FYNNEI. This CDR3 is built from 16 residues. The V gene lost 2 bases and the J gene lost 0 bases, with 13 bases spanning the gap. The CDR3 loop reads CASSERPGGYQETQYF. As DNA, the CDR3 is TGTGCCAGCAGTGAAAGGCCAGGAGGGTACCAAGAGACCCAGTACTTC.

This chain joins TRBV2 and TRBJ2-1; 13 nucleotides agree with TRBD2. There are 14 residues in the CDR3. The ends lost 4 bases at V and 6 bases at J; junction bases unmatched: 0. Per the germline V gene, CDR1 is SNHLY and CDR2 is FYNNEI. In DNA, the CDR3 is TGTGCCAGCAGTGGACTAGCGGGGGGCAATGAGCAGTTCTTC. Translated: CASSGLAGGNEQFF.

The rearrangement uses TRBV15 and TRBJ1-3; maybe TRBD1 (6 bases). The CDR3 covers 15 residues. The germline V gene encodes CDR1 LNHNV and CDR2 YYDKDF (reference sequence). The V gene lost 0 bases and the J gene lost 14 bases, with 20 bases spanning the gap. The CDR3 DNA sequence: TGTGCCACCAGCAGAGATTTTGTGACAGGCTCAAGTTTATATTTT. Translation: CATSRDFVTGSSLYF.

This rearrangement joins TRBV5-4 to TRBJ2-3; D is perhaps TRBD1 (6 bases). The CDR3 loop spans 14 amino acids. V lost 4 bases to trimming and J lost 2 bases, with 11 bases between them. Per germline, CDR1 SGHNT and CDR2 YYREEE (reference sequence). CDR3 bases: TGTGCCAGCAGCGTATCAGGGGTCACAGATACGCAGTATTTT. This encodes CASSVSGVTDTQYF.

The CDR3 region is CASSLGDTYGYTF. The CDR3 DNA reads as TGTGCCAGCAGCTTAGGGGACACTTATGGCTACACCTTC. The chain couples TRBV5-6 to TRBJ1-2, with D tentatively TRBD1 (6 bases). The CDR3 length is 13 residues. With 2 bases removed from V and 5 bases from J, the gap between germline ends came to 10 bases. Germline CDR1 reads SGHDT; CDR2 reads YYEEEE.

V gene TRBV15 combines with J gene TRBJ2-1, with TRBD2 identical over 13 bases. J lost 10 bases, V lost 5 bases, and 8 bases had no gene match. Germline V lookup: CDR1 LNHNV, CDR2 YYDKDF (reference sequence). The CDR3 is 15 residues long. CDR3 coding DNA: TGTGCCACCAGCGGACTAGCGGGGGCCCGAGGAGAGCAGTTCTTC. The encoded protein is CATSGLAGARGEQFF.

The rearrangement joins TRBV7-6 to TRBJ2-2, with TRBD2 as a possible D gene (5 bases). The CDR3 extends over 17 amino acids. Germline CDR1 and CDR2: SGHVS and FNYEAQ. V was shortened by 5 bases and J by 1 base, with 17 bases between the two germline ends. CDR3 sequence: CASSPSRAIVNTGELFF. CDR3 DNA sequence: TGTGCCAGCAGCCCTAGCCGGGCGATCGTGAACACCGGGGAGCTGTTTTTT. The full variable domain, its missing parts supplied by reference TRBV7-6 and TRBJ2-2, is GAGVSQSPRYKVTKRGQDVALRCDPISGHVSLYWYRQALGQGPEFLTYFNYEAQQDKSGLPNDRFSAERPEGSISTLTIQRTEQRDSAMYRCASSPSRAIVNTGELFFGEGSRLTVL.

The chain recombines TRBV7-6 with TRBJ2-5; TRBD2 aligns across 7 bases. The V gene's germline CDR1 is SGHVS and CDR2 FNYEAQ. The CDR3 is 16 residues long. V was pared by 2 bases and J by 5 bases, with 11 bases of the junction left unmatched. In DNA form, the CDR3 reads TGTGCCAGCAGCTTAAGGTTTGAGCGGGGTGCGGAGACCCAGTACTTC. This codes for CASSLRFERGAETQYF. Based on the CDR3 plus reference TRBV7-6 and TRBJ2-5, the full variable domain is GAGVSQSPRYKVTKRGQDVALRCDPISGHVSLYWYRQALGQGPEFLTYFNYEAQQDKSGLPNDRFSAERPEGSISTLTIQRTEQRDSAMYRCASSLRFERGAETQYFGPGTRLLVL.